This T cell receptor (beta chain) was captured by sequencing in a study of control samples from healthy donors and cancer patients. Sequenced by immunoSEQ multiplex PCR; TCRdb stores in-frame clones only, minus some. The sample has about 89,000 clones, about 89% seen once. Germline CDR1 is SEHNR and CDR2 is FQNEAQ (reference sequence). This CDR3 contains 14 residues. V lost 2 bases and J lost 7, with 11 bases in between. The sequence was collected from a man aged 25-40 years in good health. V is TRBV7-9 and J is TRBJ1-4; D is unresolved. Sequenced: blood. The CDR3 sequence is CASSLQEFGEKLFF. For the CDR3, the DNA is TGTGCCAGCAGCTTACAGGAATTCGGTGAAAAACTGTTTTTT.